Below are 23 T cell receptor beta chains sequenced from a single sample in a study of T cells after yellow fever vaccination. One entry per CDR3 protein, called by TCRdb with MiXCR from the 5' RACE reads. This sample has about 210,000 distinct CDR3 sequences, with approximately 3% found just once. This sample comprised CD4+ T cells sorted from PBMCs, obtained 10 days after the yellow fever booster vaccination. These receptors all come from a man in his late teens or twenties who received the YFV17D yellow fever vaccine.

This clonotype was counted ten times or more. V and J are TRBV9 and TRBJ2-5; perhaps TRBD2 as D (6 bases). There are 15 residues in the CDR3. The V end lost 2 bases, the J end lost 5 bases, and 16 bases lay between the germline ends. Germline V gene data show CDR1 as SGDLS and CDR2 as YYNGEE. The CDR3 protein is CASSVRDSPRETQYF. CDR3 nucleotide sequence: TGTGCCAGCAGCGTCCGGGACTCCCCTAGGGAGACCCAGTACTTC.

A few counts support this clonotype. V usage is TRBV25-1 and J usage is TRBJ1-1, with 8 bases matching TRBD1. The germline V gene has CDR1 MGHDK and CDR2 SYGVNS. The CDR3 runs 15 residues. The V gene end was trimmed by 3 bases and the J gene end by 1 base; junction bases not matched to a gene: 4. The CDR3 loop reads CASSDPGTGNTEAFF. The DNA for the CDR3 is TGTGCCAGCAGTGACCCTGGGACAGGGAACACTGAAGCTTTCTTT.

Concerning this clonotype: It may be a read error: a sequence one base away is much more abundant. J is TRBJ2-3 and V is TRBV7-7; D perhaps matches TRBD1 (5 bases). CDR1 is SSHAT and CDR2 is FNYEAQ in the germline V gene (reference sequence). The CDR3 covers 13 residues. The CDR3 nucleotides read TGTGCTAGCAGCTCGGACACCAGGGATACGCAGTATTTT. Amino acids: CASSSDTRDTQYF.

This clonotype occurred many times. CDR3 nucleotides: TGTGCCAGCAGCCCCCGGACAGGGTTAGAGGAAAAACTGTTTTTT. This codes for CASSPRTGLEEKLFF. The genes are TRBV5-6 and TRBJ1-4, with TRBD1 matching over 8 bases. Germline loops: CDR1 SGHDT, CDR2 YYEEEE. The CDR3 is 15 amino acids. V lost 4 bases and J lost 8; bases outside the gene matches: 10.

This clonotype came up many times. The V gene is TRBV5-6, the J gene TRBJ2-3; perhaps D is TRBD1 or TRBD2 (5 bases each). V dropped 0 bases and J dropped 1 base, with 12 bases sitting between them. CDR1 and CDR2 (germline): SGHDT, YYEEEE. There are 16 residues in the CDR3. DNA for the CDR3: TGTGCCAGCAGCTTGGTCGGGACCGATCGCACAGATACGCAGTATTTT. This translates into CASSLVGTDRTDTQYF.

The chain recombines TRBV5-1 with TRBJ1-5, with 9 bases that match TRBD1. This CDR3 is 16 amino acids long. Germline lookup yields CDR1 SGHRS and CDR2 YFSETQ. The trim removed 4 bases at V and 2 bases at J, leaving 7 bases unmatched. The CDR3 here is CASSTGTGNGNQPQHF. In DNA, the CDR3 is TGCGCCAGCAGCACTGGGACAGGGAATGGCAATCAGCCCCAGCATTTT.

Only a few counts were recorded for this clonotype. The chain joins TRBV5-1 to TRBJ1-1; weak D call: TRBD1 (5 bases). The V gene lost 3 bases and the J gene lost 6 bases, with 9 bases spanning the gap. This CDR3 is built from 12 residues. Per the germline V gene, CDR1 is SGHRS and CDR2 is YFSETQ. CDR3 amino acids: CASSSQGSEAFF. CDR3 sequence (DNA): TGCGCCAGCAGCTCCCAGGGATCTGAAGCTTTCTTT.

This clonotype was counted a few times. This chain connects TRBV5-1 to TRBJ2-1, with D possibly TRBD2 on 6 matching bases. Trimming removed 3 bases at V and 7 bases at J, with 14 bases between. The CDR3 length is 14 residues. Per the germline V gene, CDR1 is SGHRS and CDR2 is YFSETQ. CDR3 nucleotide sequence: TGCGCCAGCAGCTGGGGGACTGTCCCTAATGAGCAGTTCTTC. It specifies CASSWGTVPNEQFF. Combining the CDR3 with reference TRBV5-1 and TRBJ2-1 gives the whole variable domain KAGVTQTPRYLIKTRGQQVTLSCSPISGHRSVSWYQQTPGQGLQFLFEYFSETQRNKGNFPGRFSGRQFSNSRSEMNVSTLELGDSALYLCASSWGTVPNEQFFGPGTRLTVL.

This clonotype has only a few counts. This rearrangement joins TRBV2 to TRBJ2-5; D is uncertain. The CDR3 covers 11 residues. Trimming cost V 7 bases and J 7 bases, with 10 bases left between them. Germline loops: CDR1 SNHLY, CDR2 FYNNEI. In DNA form, the CDR3 reads TGTGCCAGCACCGGCCCTCGGACCCAGTACTTC. As protein: CASTGPRTQYF.

This clonotype has a count of ten or more. The chain couples TRBV5-6 to TRBJ2-1; unclear D gene. Germline V gives CDR1 SGHDT, CDR2 YYEEEE. Between the trimmed V and J ends, which lost 1 base and 8 bases, there was a span of 7 bases. The CDR3 is 12 amino acids. The CDR3 DNA is TGTGCCAGCAGCTTGCCGGCCCATGAGCAGTTCTTC. Its translation is CASSLPAHEQFF.

This chain connects TRBV5-6 to TRBJ2-5; D is uncertain. Trimming cost V 1 base and J 2 bases, with 12 bases left between them. Per germline, CDR1 SGHDT and CDR2 YYEEEE. This CDR3 spans 15 amino acids. The CDR3 loop is CASSLYRHSQETQYF. CDR3 sequence (DNA): TGTGCCAGCAGCTTGTATAGACACAGTCAAGAGACCCAGTACTTC.

This clonotype came up many times. The chain has TRBV5-1 and TRBJ2-5; D is possibly TRBD1 or TRBD2 (5 bases each). This CDR3 contains 13 residues. V was shortened by 1 base and J by 4 bases, with 8 bases between the two germline ends. Germline loops: CDR1 SGHRS, CDR2 YFSETQ. The CDR3 reads CASSLIGGETQYF. Here the CDR3 DNA reads TGCGCCAGCAGCTTGATTGGGGGAGAGACCCAGTACTTC.

This clonotype has at least ten counts. DNA for the CDR3: TGCAGTGCCACATCCGGGGTGGACACCGGGGAGCTGTTTTTT. Residues: CSATSGVDTGELFF. The V gene is TRBV20-1, the J gene TRBJ2-2; D might be TRBD2 (5 bases). V was clipped by 6 bases and J by 3 bases, with 14 bases between them. The CDR3 loop spans 14 amino acids. CDR1 and CDR2 (germline): DFQATT, SNEGSKA (reference sequence).

A note on this clonotype: One end of the junction does not line up with germline, which may come from a read error. The gene calls are TRBV12-3 or TRBV12-4 and TRBJ1-1; tentatively, D is TRBD1 (6 bases). CDR3 length: 15 amino acids. The CDR3 region has the DNA TGTGCCAGCAGATTACAGGGAGGTTCGTACACTGAAGCTATCTTT. Amino acids: CASRLQGGSYTEAIF.

There are a few counts of this clonotype. The chain is built from TRBV10-3 and TRBJ2-1; D not resolved. Germline V lookup: CDR1 ENHRY, CDR2 SYGVKD. The CDR3 runs 11 residues. The V end lost 6 bases, the J end lost 8 bases, and 8 bases lay between the germline ends. The CDR3 nucleotides are TGTGCCATCAGCCGAGGAGATGAGCAGTTCTTC. The encoded protein is CAISRGDEQFF.

This rearrangement joins TRBV5-4 to TRBJ1-1; unclear D gene. The germline gives CDR1 SGHNT, CDR2 YYREEE (reference sequence). This CDR3 has 15 amino acids. V was pared by 4 bases and J by 5 bases, with 18 bases between. For the CDR3, the DNA is TGTGCCAGCAGCCAGGCGTCCGGAACGAGAACTGAAGCTTTCTTT. Protein: CASSQASGTRTEAFF. The whole variable domain, remainder taken from reference TRBV5-4 and TRBJ1-1, is ETGVTQSPTHLIKTRGQQVTLRCSSQSGHNTVSWYQQALGQGPQFIFQYYREEENGRGNFPPRFSGLQFPNYSSELNVNALELDDSALYLCASSQASGTRTEAFFGQGTRLTVV.

This clonotype was counted ten times or more. This chain connects TRBV20-1 to TRBJ2-5; D ambiguous. Trimming removed 0 bases at V and 5 bases at J, with 7 bases between. Germline CDR1 and CDR2: DFQATT and SNEGSKA (reference sequence). The CDR3 is 12 amino acids. The CDR3 bases are TGCAGTGCTAGAGAATATCTGGAGACCCAGTACTTC. Encoded protein: CSAREYLETQYF.

This clonotype appeared many times. The chain links TRBV30 to TRBJ2-5, with D perhaps TRBD2 (6 bases). CDR3 length equals 11 residues. The V and J ends lost 5 bases and 5 bases respectively, with 9 bases between them. Germline CDR1 is GTSNPN and CDR2 is SVGIG (reference sequence). The CDR3 nucleotides are TGTGCCTGGGCTGGGGGGGAGACCCAGTACTTC. This gives the protein CAWAGGETQYF.

This clonotype occurred many times. V gene TRBV7-2 combines with J gene TRBJ2-7; tentative D call: TRBD2 (5 bases). The CDR3 extends over 17 amino acids. Trimming pared 0 bases from V and 2 bases from J, leaving 17 bases between. Germline V gives CDR1 SGHTA, CDR2 FQGNSA. In nucleotides, the CDR3 is TGTGCCAGCAGCTTAGCGACTGCGGGCCAGCCCCCCTACGAGCAGTACGTC. It is translated as CASSLATAGQPPYEQYV.

Many counts were recorded for this clonotype. The chain carries TRBV6-5 and TRBJ1-1; weak D call: TRBD1 (6 bases). The CDR3 has 15 amino acids. Trimming took off 5 bases at V and 0 bases at J, with 13 bases between the two ends. Germline V CDR1 and CDR2: MNHEY, SVGAGI. The CDR3 spells CASSGLGGMNTEAFF. The CDR3 DNA reads as TGTGCCAGCAGTGGGTTGGGGGGCATGAACACTGAAGCTTTCTTT.

The V gene is TRBV28, the J gene TRBJ2-7; 10 bases match TRBD2. Germline trimming cut 5 bases from V and 4 bases from J; bases unmatched to any gene: 5. This CDR3 contains 14 residues. Germline CDR1 MDHEN, CDR2 SYDVKM. The CDR3 here is CASSGRTSGYEQYV. For the CDR3, the DNA is TGTGCCAGCAGTGGACGGACTAGCGGTTACGAGCAGTACGTC.

This clonotype has at least ten counts. The chain is built from TRBV29-1 and TRBJ2-3; 9 nucleotides align to TRBD1. CDR1 is SQVTM and CDR2 is ANQGSEA in the germline V gene. V was pared by 4 bases and J by 1 base, with 9 bases of the junction left unmatched. CDR3 size: 16 residues. CDR3: CSVGYNRDRGTDTQYF. The CDR3 bases are TGCAGCGTTGGATATAACCGGGACAGGGGCACAGATACGCAGTATTTT.

This clonotype was counted a few times. This sequence joins TRBV12-3 or TRBV12-4 and TRBJ2-2, with a possible D match to TRBD1 (6 bases). The V end lost 6 bases, the J end lost 6 bases, and 14 bases lay between the germline ends. CDR3 length: 14 residues. Written as DNA, the CDR3 is TGTGCCAGCAGCCCCTGGGGGCCACCCGGGGAGCTGTTTTTT. As protein: CASSPWGPPGELFF.